These 6 T cell receptor beta chains came from one sample sequenced in a study of blood T cell repertoires in COVID-19. Profiling relied on immunoSEQ multiplex PCR, and the TCRdb table lists in-frame clones only, not all of them. The top ten hold 3.6% of the sample, which has fewer than 200,000 clones, over 70% seen once. Specimen: PBMCs or T cells enriched from blood (not recorded which). The receptors come from a woman aged 50 to 60 in a cohort exposed to, infected with or recovered from COVID-19 (not recorded which).

The CDR3 coding sequence is TGTGCCAGCAGTCCTACTAGCGGGGGGGCCAATGAGCAGTTCTTC. This codes for CASSPTSGGANEQFF. J is TRBJ2-1 and V is TRBV6-4, with 13 bases identical to TRBD2. Trimming removed 5 bases from V and 6 bases from J; junction bases left unmatched: 4. This CDR3 contains 15 residues. Germline V CDR1 and CDR2: MRHNA, SNTAGT.

This chain uses TRBV4-2 with TRBJ2-3, with D maybe TRBD2 (5 bases). The CDR3 covers 15 residues. V gave up 2 bases and J gave up 3 bases, with 12 bases separating them. Germline assignment: CDR1 LGHNA and CDR2 YNFKEQ. The CDR3 protein is CASSQPAGETDTQYF. The CDR3 DNA reads as TGTGCCAGCAGCCAACCCGCCGGGGAGACAGATACGCAGTATTTT.

The J gene is TRBJ2-1, the V gene TRBV29-1; D uncertain. The CDR3 length is 14 residues. Per germline, CDR1 SQVTM and CDR2 ANQGSEA. The V and J ends lost 3 bases and 0 bases respectively, with 9 bases between them. CDR3 in amino acids: CSVEPESSYNEQFF. The CDR3 nucleotides are TGCAGCGTTGAGCCGGAGAGCTCCTACAATGAGCAGTTCTTC.

As concerns this clone: An end of the junction differs from the germline gene, which may be a read error. The rearrangement uses TRBV7-8 and TRBJ2-7, with 11 bases lining up with TRBD2. This CDR3 spans 15 amino acids. Germline V lookup: CDR1 SGHVS, CDR2 FQNEAQ. The CDR3 sequence: CASSEGLAENYEQYF. The CDR3 coding sequence is TGTGCCAGCAGCGAGGGACTAGCGGAAAACTACGAACAGTACTTC.

The chain's CDR3 is CASSLSIGGSGTDTQYF. As DNA, the CDR3 is TGCGCCAGCAGCTTGTCAATTGGCGGGAGTGGGACAGATACGCAGTATTTT. The V gene is TRBV5-1, the J gene TRBJ2-3, with 7 bases matching TRBD2. The ends lost 1 base at V and 3 bases at J; junction bases unmatched: 11. Germline-derived CDR1 and CDR2 are SGHRS and YFSETQ. CDR3 size: 17 residues. The full variable domain, with the rest looked up from reference TRBV5-1 and TRBJ2-3, is KAGVTQTPRYLIKTRGQQVTLSCSPISGHRSVSWYQQTPGQGLQFLFEYFSETQRNKGNFPGRFSGRQFSNSRSEMNVSTLELGDSALYLCASSLSIGGSGTDTQYFGPGTRLTVL.

This clone appeared a single time. This sequence joins TRBV9 and TRBJ1-5; TRBD1 matches at 10 bases. CDR1 is SGDLS and CDR2 is YYNGEE in the germline V gene. Trimming cost V 3 bases and J 9 bases; bases outside gene matches: 6. The length of the CDR3 is 14 residues. The CDR3 sequence is CASSAGTGDRPQHF. CDR3 coding DNA: TGTGCCAGCAGCGCCGGGACAGGGGATCGGCCCCAGCATTTT.